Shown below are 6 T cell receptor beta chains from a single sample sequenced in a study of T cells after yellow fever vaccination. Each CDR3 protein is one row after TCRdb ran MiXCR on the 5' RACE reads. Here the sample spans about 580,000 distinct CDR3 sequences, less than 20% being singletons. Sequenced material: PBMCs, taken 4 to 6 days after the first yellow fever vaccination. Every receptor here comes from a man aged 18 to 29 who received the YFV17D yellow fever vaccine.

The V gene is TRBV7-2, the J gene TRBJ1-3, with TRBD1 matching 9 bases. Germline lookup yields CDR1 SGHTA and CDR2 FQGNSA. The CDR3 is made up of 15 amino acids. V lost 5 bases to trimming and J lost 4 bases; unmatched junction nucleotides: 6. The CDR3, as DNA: TGTGCCAGCAGCGTACAGGGGGCACGAGGAAACACCATATATTTT. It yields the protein CASSVQGARGNTIYF. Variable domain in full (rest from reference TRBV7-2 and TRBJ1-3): GAGVSQSPSNKVTEKGKDVELRCDPISGHTALYWYRQSLGQGLEFLIYFQGNSAPDKSGLPSDRFSAERTGGSVSTLTIQRTQQEDSAVYLCASSVQGARGNTIYFGEGSWLTVV.

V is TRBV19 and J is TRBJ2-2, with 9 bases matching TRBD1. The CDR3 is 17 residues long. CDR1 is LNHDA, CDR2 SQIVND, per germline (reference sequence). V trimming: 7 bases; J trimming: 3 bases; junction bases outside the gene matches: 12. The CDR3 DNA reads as TGTGCCAGTACCCCCCTTTACAGGGGGCCGGACACCGGGGAGCTGTTTTTT. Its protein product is CASTPLYRGPDTGELFF.

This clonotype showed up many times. The CDR3 nucleotides read TGTGCCAGCAGCTTAATTGCGGGGGGGAGCACAGATACGCAGTATTTT. The encoded protein is CASSLIAGGSTDTQYF. This chain links TRBV7-2 with TRBJ2-3, with 9 bases aligning to TRBD2. The V and J ends lost 2 bases and 0 bases, in that order; junction bases with no gene match: 3. This CDR3 spans 16 amino acids. The germline CDR1 and CDR2 sequences are SGHTA and FQGNSA.

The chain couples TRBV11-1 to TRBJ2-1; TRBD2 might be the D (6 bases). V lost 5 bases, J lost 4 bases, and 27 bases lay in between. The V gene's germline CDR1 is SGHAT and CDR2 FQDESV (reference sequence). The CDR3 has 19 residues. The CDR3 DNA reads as TGTGCCAGCAGCCCTAGACTAGGAGCGTTACCTAAGGCGTACAATGAGCAGTTCTTC. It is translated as CASSPRLGALPKAYNEQFF.

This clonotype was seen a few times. Here the CDR3 reads CSVSASGDPQETQYF. The DNA for the CDR3 is TGCAGCGTTTCGGCTAGCGGGGACCCCCAAGAGACCCAGTACTTC. The chain has TRBV29-1 and TRBJ2-5, with 9 bases fitting TRBD2. The CDR3 has 15 amino acids. The junction had 8 bases not matched to a gene; V was cut back by 5 bases and J by 1 base. The germline gives CDR1 SQVTM, CDR2 ANQGSEA.

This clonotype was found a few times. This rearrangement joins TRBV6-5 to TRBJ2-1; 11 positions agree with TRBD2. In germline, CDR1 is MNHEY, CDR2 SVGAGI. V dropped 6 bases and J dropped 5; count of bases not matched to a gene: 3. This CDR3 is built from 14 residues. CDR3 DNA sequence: TGTGCCAGCAGGTTACTAGCGGGGGACAATGAGCAGTTCTTC. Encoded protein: CASRLLAGDNEQFF.